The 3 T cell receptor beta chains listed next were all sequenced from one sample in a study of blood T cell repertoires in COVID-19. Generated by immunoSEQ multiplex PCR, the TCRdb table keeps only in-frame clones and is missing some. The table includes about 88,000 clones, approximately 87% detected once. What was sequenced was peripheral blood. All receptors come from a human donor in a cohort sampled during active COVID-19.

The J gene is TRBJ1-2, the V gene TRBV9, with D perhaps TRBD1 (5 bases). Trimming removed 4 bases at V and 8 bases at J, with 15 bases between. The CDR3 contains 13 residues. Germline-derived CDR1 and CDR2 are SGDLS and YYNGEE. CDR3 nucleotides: TGTGCCAGCAGCAGACCAGGGTTGGGCGGCTACACCTTC. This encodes CASSRPGLGGYTF.

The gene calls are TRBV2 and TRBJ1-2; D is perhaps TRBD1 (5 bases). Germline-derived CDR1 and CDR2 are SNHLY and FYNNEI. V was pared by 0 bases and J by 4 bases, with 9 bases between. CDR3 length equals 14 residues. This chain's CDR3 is CASSEAGGGYGYTF. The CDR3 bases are TGTGCCAGCAGTGAAGCCGGGGGGGGCTATGGCTACACCTTC.

The CDR3 here is CASSLAPNQPQHF. CDR3 in DNA: TGCGCCAGCAGCTTGGCTCCCAATCAGCCCCAGCATTTT. This chain uses TRBV5-1 with TRBJ1-5, with no clear D. CDR3 length: 13 residues. V shed 0 bases and J shed 3 bases, with 4 bases lying between them. CDR1 is SGHRS, CDR2 YFSETQ, per germline.